A selection of T cell receptor beta chains follows, all from one sample in a study of siplizumab effects on memory and regulatory T cells. Data came from immunoSEQ multiplex PCR; TCRdb stores just in-frame clones and leaves some out. The repertoire holds about 120,000 clones, approximately 94% seen once, with roughly 1.7% in the top ten. Specimen: non-Treg CD4+ T cells sorted from blood. The receptors shown here come from a human donor in good health. Both conserved end residues are part of each CDR3.

v_gene: TRBV2
j_gene: TRBJ2-5
CDR3aa: CASSAGLAGVSETQYF

v_gene: TRBV25-1
j_gene: TRBJ1-1
CDR3aa: CANSPPGGAFF

v_gene: TRBV27
j_gene: TRBJ1-2
CDR3aa: CASRSGTGNGYTF

v_gene: TRBV21-1
j_gene: TRBJ1-4
CDR3aa: CASIQGPLILFF

v_gene: TRBV7-2
j_gene: TRBJ1-5
CDR3aa: CASSLEGTGGRPQHF

v_gene: TRBV9
j_gene: TRBJ2-5
CDR3aa: CASSVDGAGTQYF

v_gene: TRBV5-1
j_gene: TRBJ2-7
CDR3aa: CASSPGPSSYEQYF

v_gene: TRBV9
j_gene: TRBJ2-1
CDR3aa: CASSVGTSGSSYNEQFF

v_gene: TRBV7-8
j_gene: TRBJ2-1
CDR3aa: CASSPRVQGELGQFF

v_gene: TRBV9
j_gene: TRBJ2-7
CDR3aa: CASSVGIGDSYEQYF

v_gene: TRBV15
j_gene: TRBJ2-7
CDR3aa: CATSPEDRGSYEQYF

v_gene: TRBV29-1
j_gene: TRBJ1-1
CDR3aa: CSVEGRLAGTEAFF

v_gene: TRBV4-1
j_gene: TRBJ1-1
CDR3aa: CASSQRTSMNTEAFF

v_gene: TRBV5-1
j_gene: TRBJ2-2
CDR3aa: CASSWGLPNGGELFF

v_gene: TRBV5-1
j_gene: TRBJ2-2
CDR3aa: CASSLEGFVAGELFF

v_gene: TRBV27
j_gene: TRBJ1-1
CDR3aa: CASSFGDTVPTEAFF

v_gene: TRBV4-1
j_gene: TRBJ2-5
CDR3aa: CASSQVLAGARRETQYF

v_gene: TRBV11-2
j_gene: TRBJ2-7
CDR3aa: CASSLVGAKHSYEQYF

v_gene: TRBV6-6
j_gene: TRBJ1-2
CDR3aa: CASSPPAGNYGYTF

v_gene: TRBV28
j_gene: TRBJ1-5
CDR3aa: CASSGQYQPQHF

v_gene: TRBV7-3
j_gene: TRBJ2-7
CDR3aa: CASRSSGTVSYEQYF